This TCR beta chain was identified in a study of T-cell memory formation after mild COVID-19. On the study more broadly: TCR clusters showed largely donor specificity. Study results and limitations: CD4/CD8 balance held among clones contracting day 15 to 85, and later expanders leaned CD4+.

This clonotype was observed at least ten times. What it binds is not known. TCRdb reanalysed the 5' RACE reads using MiXCR and keeps one entry per CDR3 protein. The sample holds approximately 340,000 distinct CDR3 sequences; 10% to 15% are singletons and the top ten take about 21%. The clonotype originates from a man aged 18 to 30 who had mild COVID-19 (a few samples of this study predate the infection). Cell type and time point are not known. The material sequenced was PBMCs or a T cell subset sorted from them (not recorded which).

The CDR3: CASSQSYEQYF. The CDR3 DNA reads TGTGCCAGCAGCCAGTCCTACGAGCAGTACTTC. J is TRBJ2-7 and V is TRBV3-1; D is uncertain. Germline CDR1 and CDR2: LGHDT and YNNKEL (reference sequence). V was cut by 3 bases and J by 1 base, with 1 base left in between. This CDR3 is built from 11 residues.